This T cell receptor (beta chain) stems from a study of blood T cells in healthy people across ages. This CDR3 spans 17 amino acids. The germline V and J ends were trimmed by 1 base and 4 bases, with 19 bases remaining between them. Germline V CDR1 and CDR2: SGHVS, FQNEAQ. A second PCR, run for roughly 7 to 12 cycles, used a sample-barcoded 5' primer plus a J-beta primer mix. TCRdb passed the 5' RACE reads through MiXCR, listing each CDR3 protein once. The repertoire holds approximately 800,000 distinct CDR3 sequences, with around a quarter as singletons. This clonotype occurred a few times. This same sample was also part of a study on T cells of mothers and their children.

The chain is built from TRBV7-8 and TRBJ1-1, with D unclear. Input material: blood. The clonotype originates from a boy between 5 and 17 years old in good health. The CDR3 spells CASSLGEATRRGTEAFF. The CDR3 DNA follows: TGTGCCAGCAGCTTAGGAGAGGCCACAAGGCGTGGCACTGAAGCTTTCTTT.